This is a list of T cell receptor beta chains from one sample in a study of T cell changes during pregnancy in multiple sclerosis. Sequencing used immunoSEQ multiplex PCR; TCRdb keeps in-frame clones, though not all of them. The sample holds approximately 70,000 clones, roughly nine tenths seen once. This specimen consisted of peripheral blood, obtained in the first trimester of pregnancy. These receptors were obtained from a female donor in good health, enrolled as a control in a pregnancy study. CDR3s include the opening cysteine and the closing phenylalanine or tryptophan. A D gene is named only where the DNA matches it firmly. Only part of the rows carry a size: once, few, many, or a class if the clone is expanded.

D	V	size	J	CDR3	DNA
NA	TRBV5-1	NA	TRBJ1-3	CASSLAPGIFSGNTIYF	TGCGCCAGCAGCTTGGCCCCAGGGATTTTCTCTGGAAACACCATATATTTT
NA	TRBV15	NA	TRBJ2-3	CATSRDWGDAQYF	TGTGCCACCAGCAGAGATTGGGGAGATGCGCAGTATTTT
NA	TRBV4-1	NA	TRBJ2-3	CASSQAASSTQYF	TGCGCCAGCAGCCAAGCCGCTAGCAGCACGCAGTATTTT
NA	TRBV27	NA	TRBJ2-1	CASSGSLRGSYNEQFF	TGTGCCAGCAGTGGGTCTTTGCGGGGCTCCTACAATGAGCAGTTCTTC
NA	TRBV7-9	NA	TRBJ2-1	CASSFLGESSYNEQFF	TGTGCCAGCAGCTTCCTGGGAGAAAGCTCCTACAATGAGCAGTTCTTC
NA	TRBV29-1	once	TRBJ2-6	CSVVSSGANVLTF	TGCAGCGTCGTCTCCTCTGGGGCCAACGTCCTGACTTTC
NA	TRBV28	once	TRBJ2-5	CASGAPRWETQYF	TGTGCCAGCGGGGCCCCCCGATGGGAGACCCAGTACTTC
NA	TRBV5-5	NA	TRBJ1-5	CASSLGPQPGAQHF	TGTGCCAGCAGCTTGGGGCCCCAGCCGGGGGCCCAGCATTTT
TRBD1	TRBV5-6	NA	TRBJ2-4	CASSSDRGHYLAKNIQYF	TGTGCCAGCAGCTCGGACAGGGGACATTACCTAGCCAAAAACATTCAGTACTTC
TRBD1	TRBV15	NA	TRBJ1-2	CATTRDSQGYTF	TGTGCCACCACCCGGGACAGTCAGGGCTACACCTTC
TRBD2	TRBV11-3	NA	TRBJ2-2	CASSLDRRERTGELFF	TGTGCCAGCAGCTTAGATCGGCGGGAGCGGACCGGGGAGCTGTTTTTT
NA	TRBV27	NA	TRBJ1-5	CASKAEISNQPQHF	TGTGCCAGCAAGGCGGAGATTAGCAATCAGCCCCAGCATTTT
TRBD1	TRBV28	NA	TRBJ1-5	CASKQGGWQPQHF	TGTGCCAGCAAACAGGGGGGTTGGCAGCCCCAGCATTTT
NA	TRBV5-4	NA	TRBJ2-7	CASTKTSGEQYF	TGTGCCAGCACCAAAACCTCAGGAGAGCAGTACTTC
TRBD1	TRBV7-9	NA	TRBJ2-2	CASRAGTGSTGELFF	TGTGCCAGCAGAGCCGGGACAGGGAGTACCGGGGAGCTGTTTTTT
TRBD1	TRBV5-4	NA	TRBJ1-2	CASSLPGQGAAYGYTF	TGTGCCAGCAGCTTACCGGGACAGGGGGCGGCCTATGGCTACACCTTC
NA	TRBV29-1	NA	TRBJ2-1	CSVEGTSGVNEQFF	TGCAGCGTTGAAGGGACGTCAGGGGTCAATGAGCAGTTCTTC
TRBD1	TRBV2	NA	TRBJ1-3	CASSEGTGGSGNTIYF	TGTGCCAGCAGTGAAGGGACAGGGGGCTCTGGAAACACCATATATTTT
TRBD1	TRBV29-1	few	TRBJ1-1	CSVDRGQGKAFF	TGCAGCGTTGATAGGGGACAGGGTAAGGCTTTCTTT
NA	TRBV27	NA	TRBJ2-7	CASSLVGTPSYEQYF	TGTGCCAGCAGTTTAGTCGGGACTCCCTCCTACGAGCAGTACTTC
TRBD2	TRBV2	NA	TRBJ2-7	CASSEAGALYGQYF	TGTGCCAGCAGTGAGGCGGGAGCCCTCTACGGGCAGTACTTC
TRBD1	TRBV10-3	NA	TRBJ2-1	CAISPDRASYNEQFF	TGTGCCATCAGTCCAGACAGGGCCTCCTACAATGAGCAGTTCTTC
TRBD2	TRBV11-2	NA	TRBJ2-4	CASSSAGGDIQYF	TGTGCCAGCAGCTCGGCGGGGGGAGACATTCAGTACTTC
TRBD1	TRBV4-1	few	TRBJ1-5	CASSLRDRGPSPQHF	TGCGCCAGCAGCCTCCGGGACAGGGGCCCCTCGCCCCAGCATTTT
NA	TRBV5-1	NA	TRBJ1-5	CASSPEGRYQPQHF	TGCGCCAGCAGCCCGGAGGGGCGATATCAGCCCCAGCATTTT
TRBD1	TRBV19	NA	TRBJ2-2	CASSQGVMNTGELFF	TGTGCCAGTTCTCAGGGGGTCATGAACACCGGGGAGCTGTTTTTT
NA	TRBV5-5	NA	TRBJ2-2	CASRGTSNTGELFF	TGTGCCAGCAGGGGGACTTCGAACACCGGGGAGCTGTTTTTT
TRBD1	TRBV5-1	NA	TRBJ2-2	CASSSGTGGTRATGELFF	TGCGCCAGCAGCTCCGGGACAGGGGGGACTAGGGCCACCGGGGAGCTGTTTTTT
NA	TRBV6-1	few	TRBJ1-2	CASSTPGYGYTF	TGTGCCAGCAGTACCCCAGGGTATGGCTACACCTTC
NA	TRBV10-3	once	TRBJ2-3	CAIRGVTDTQYF	TGTGCCATCAGGGGCGTCACAGATACGCAGTATTTT
TRBD1	TRBV27	NA	TRBJ2-5	CASSSQQGAQYF	TGTGCCAGCAGTTCCCAACAGGGGGCCCAGTACTTC
TRBD1	TRBV18	NA	TRBJ1-1	CASSPQGAPTEAFF	TGTGCCAGCTCACCTCAGGGGGCGCCCACTGAAGCTTTCTTT
NA	TRBV6-1	NA	TRBJ2-7	CASSEVSGLNYEQYF	TGTGCCAGCAGTGAAGTGTCAGGCCTTAACTACGAGCAGTACTTC
NA	TRBV12-5	NA	TRBJ1-1	CASAPLPGDTEAFF	TGTGCTAGTGCCCCCCTCCCCGGGGACACTGAAGCTTTCTTT
NA	TRBV18	once	TRBJ1-4	CASSAESGDEKLFF	TGTGCCAGCTCAGCGGAGAGCGGGGATGAAAAACTGTTTTTT
NA	TRBV6-5	NA	TRBJ1-1	CASSYPTATEAFF	TGTGCCAGCAGTTACCCGACTGCTACTGAAGCTTTCTTT
TRBD2	TRBV29-1	NA	TRBJ2-5	CSVGTSGRGETQYF	TGCAGCGTTGGGACTAGCGGTCGTGGGGAGACCCAGTACTTC
NA	TRBV28	NA	TRBJ1-1	CASRLTVYTEAFF	TGTGCCAGCAGGCTTACTGTTTACACTGAAGCTTTCTTT
NA	TRBV28	NA	TRBJ2-1	CASKRGQGNNEQFF	TGTGCCAGTAAGCGCGGGCAGGGGAACAATGAGCAGTTCTTC
NA	TRBV7-9	NA	TRBJ2-3	CASSLVWEDTQYF	TGTGCCAGCAGCTTAGTTTGGGAGGATACGCAGTATTTT
NA	TRBV4-1	NA	TRBJ2-2	CASSPLAPGTFTGELFF	TGCGCCAGCAGCCCTCTTGCCCCCGGGACTTTCACCGGGGAGCTGTTTTTT
NA	TRBV2	NA	TRBJ2-1	CASSGLAPNEQFF	TGTGCCAGCAGTGGGCTAGCGCCGAATGAGCAGTTCTTC
TRBD2	TRBV5-1	NA	TRBJ2-1	CASSLTRLAGGGGNVYNEQFF	TGCGCCAGCAGCTTAACCCGACTAGCGGGAGGAGGAGGGAACGTATACAATGAGCAGTTCTTC
NA	TRBV28	NA	TRBJ1-2	CASRQTGRGAYGYTF	TGTGCCAGCAGACAAACAGGCAGGGGTGCCTATGGCTACACCTTC
NA	TRBV7-6	NA	TRBJ2-7	CASSLGQGIYEQYF	TGTGCCAGCAGCCTTGGGCAGGGGATATACGAGCAGTACTTC